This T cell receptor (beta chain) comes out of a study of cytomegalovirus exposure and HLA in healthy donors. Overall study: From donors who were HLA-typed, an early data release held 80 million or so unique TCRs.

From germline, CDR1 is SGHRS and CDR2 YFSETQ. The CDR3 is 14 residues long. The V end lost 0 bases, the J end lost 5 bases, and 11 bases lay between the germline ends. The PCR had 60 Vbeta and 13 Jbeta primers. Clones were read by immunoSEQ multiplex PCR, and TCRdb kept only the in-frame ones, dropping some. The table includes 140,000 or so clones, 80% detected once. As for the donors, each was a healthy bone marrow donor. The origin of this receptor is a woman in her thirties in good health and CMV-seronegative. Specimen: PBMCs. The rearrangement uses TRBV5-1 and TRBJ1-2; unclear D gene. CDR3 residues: CASSLEPAAYGYTF. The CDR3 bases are TGCGCCAGCAGCTTGGAGCCCGCAGCGTATGGCTACACCTTC.